These T cell receptor beta chains were read from a single sample in a study of siplizumab effects on memory and regulatory T cells. Profiling relied on immunoSEQ multiplex PCR, and the TCRdb table lists in-frame clones only, not all of them. The table has tens of thousands of clones, 90% to 95% seen once. The sequenced sample consisted of non-Treg CD4+ T cells sorted from blood. The receptors originated from a human donor in good health. Both conserved end residues are part of each CDR3. Each record gives: J gene, V gene, D gene, CDR3 protein, CDR3 DNA. D genes are given only for firm matches.

TRBJ2-1 TRBV5-8 . CASSLSTFYSEQFF TGTGCCAGCAGCTTGTCGACCTTCTACAGTGAGCAGTTCTTC
TRBJ1-1 TRBV5-4 TRBD1 CASSLQGADTEAFF TGTGCCAGCAGCTTACAGGGGGCGGACACTGAAGCTTTCTTT
TRBJ1-1 TRBV2 TRBD1 CASSEGTGNTEAFF TGTGCCAGCAGTGAGGGGACAGGGAACACTGAAGCTTTCTTT
TRBJ2-3 TRBV5-1 . CASSEEQADTQYF TGCGCCAGCAGCGAGGAACAGGCAGATACGCAGTATTTT
TRBJ2-7 TRBV6-6 TRBD1 CASSPPGQSPAYF TGTGCCAGCAGCCCGCCGGGACAGTCACCCGCTTACTTC
TRBJ2-2 TRBV13 . CASSLRARGTGELFF TGTGCCAGCAGCTTAAGGGCCAGGGGCACCGGGGAGCTGTTTTTT
TRBJ2-2 TRBV29-1 . CSVAQNRVAGELFF TGCAGCGTTGCGCAGAACAGGGTTGCCGGGGAGCTGTTTTTT
TRBJ2-7 TRBV5-1 TRBD1 CASSLDPPGQGSYEQYF TGCGCCAGCAGCTTGGATCCTCCGGGACAGGGGTCCTACGAGCAGTACTTC
TRBJ2-7 TRBV29-1 TRBD1 CSVETTGGYEQYF TGCAGCGTTGAAACGACAGGGGGCTACGAGCAGTACTTC
TRBJ1-1 TRBV30 . CAWTRGENTEAFF TGTGCCTGGACCAGGGGTGAGAACACTGAAGCTTTCTTT
TRBJ1-5 TRBV30 TRBD1 CAWSGQGGQPQHF TGTGCCTGGAGCGGACAGGGAGGTCAGCCCCAGCATTTT
TRBJ2-7 TRBV6-5 . CASGVGIPYEQYF TGTGCCAGCGGGGTAGGGATTCCCTACGAGCAGTACTTC
TRBJ2-5 TRBV9 TRBD1 CASSAATGGRQETQYF TGTGCCAGCAGCGCGGCGACAGGGGGTAGACAAGAGACCCAGTACTTC
TRBJ1-5 TRBV6-1 . CASSDQIPNQPQHF TGTGCCAGCAGTGATCAGATTCCCAATCAGCCCCAGCATTTT
TRBJ1-6 TRBV6-1 . CASSEAGRNSPLHF TGTGCCAGCAGTGAAGCTGGCCGTAATTCACCCCTCCACTTT
TRBJ2-7 TRBV18 . CASSPNEHEQYF TGTGCCAGCTCACCAAACGAACACGAGCAGTACTTC